The 14 T cell receptor beta chains in this list originate from one sample, sequenced in a study of blood T cell repertoires in COVID-19. Profiled with immunoSEQ multiplex PCR; TCRdb holds only in-frame clones, not every one. The table lists 400,000 to 450,000 clones, over 75% of them singletons. Sequenced input: PBMCs or T cells enriched from blood (not recorded which). The receptors stem from a man aged 25 to 45 who had recovered from COVID-19.

This clone came up a few times. The rearrangement uses TRBV6-4 and TRBJ2-7; tentatively, D is TRBD2 (5 bases). The CDR3 sequence is 11 residues long. V was clipped by 6 bases and J by 7 bases, with 10 bases between them. Germline V gene sequence: CDR1 MRHNA, CDR2 SNTAGT. The CDR3 reads CASSAGGEQYF. CDR3 DNA sequence: TGTGCCAGCAGCGCCGGCGGGGAGCAGTACTTC.

The chain links TRBV28 to TRBJ2-7; 10 bases align to TRBD1. The V gene's germline CDR1 is MDHEN and CDR2 SYDVKM. V lost 8 bases, J lost 6 bases, and 13 bases stayed unmatched. The CDR3 extends over 15 amino acids. The CDR3 nucleotides read TGTGCCAGCCGGAGGTCCGGGACAGGGGTCCTCGAGCAGTACTTC. Its protein product is CASRRSGTGVLEQYF.

This chain joins TRBV19 and TRBJ2-3; TRBD2 agrees at 9 bases. The length of the CDR3 is 18 residues. CDR1 is LNHDA and CDR2 is SQIVND in the germline V gene (reference sequence). The J segment lost 5 bases and the V segment lost 3 bases, leaving 15 bases of the junction unmatched. This chain's CDR3 is CASSILGPLSGRLDTQYF. The CDR3 DNA sequence: TGTGCCAGTAGTATCTTAGGGCCACTAAGCGGGAGGTTAGATACGCAGTATTTT.

The V call is TRBV30, the J call TRBJ1-4; no firm D call. With 3 bases removed from V and 7 bases from J, the gap between germline ends came to 12 bases. The germline V gene has CDR1 GTSNPN and CDR2 SVGIG (reference sequence). The CDR3 spans 13 residues. The DNA for the CDR3 is TGTGCCTGGAGAGAGCTCCCGGGTGAAAAACTGTTTTTT. This sequence encodes CAWRELPGEKLFF.

The chain carries TRBV15 and TRBJ2-5; TRBD2 aligns across 14 bases. Germline trimming cut 4 bases from V and 5 bases from J; bases unmatched to any gene: 6. Per germline, CDR1 LNHNV and CDR2 YYDKDF (reference sequence). This CDR3 contains 16 residues. CDR3 residues: CATSTGTSGSLETQYF. In nucleotides, the CDR3 is TGTGCCACCAGCACCGGGACTAGCGGGAGTCTCGAGACCCAGTACTTC. Looking up the rest from reference TRBV15 and TRBJ2-5 gives the full variable domain: DAMVIQNPRYQVTQFGKPVTLSCSQTLNHNVMYWYQQKSSQAPKLLFHYYDKDFNNEADTPDNFQSRRPNTSFCFLDIRSPGLGDTAMYLCATSTGTSGSLETQYFGPGTRLLVL.

Comments on this clone: This CDR3 is also generated by other DNA sequences in the sample. The gene calls are TRBV5-4 and TRBJ2-3; maybe TRBD2 (6 bases). V gave up 2 bases and J gave up 4 bases, with 11 bases separating them. The CDR3 is made up of 14 amino acids. From germline, CDR1 is SGHNT and CDR2 YYREEE (reference sequence). CDR3 amino acids: CASSFSLAADTQYF. CDR3 nucleotides: TGTGCCAGCAGCTTTTCACTAGCCGCAGATACGCAGTATTTT.

About this clone itself: The junction departs from germline at one end; a sequencing error may be responsible. The rearrangement uses TRBV13 and TRBJ1-1; 9 bases map to TRBD1. This CDR3 spans 13 amino acids. Germline CDR1 reads PRHDT; CDR2 reads FYEKMQ (reference sequence). The CDR3 nucleotides read TGTGCCGGCAGACAGGGGGGCGACACTGAAGCTTTCTTT. Amino acid sequence: CAGRQGGDTEAFF.

This chain joins TRBV5-6 and TRBJ2-7, with 12 bases matching TRBD2. J gave up 6 bases and V 5 bases, and 6 bases lay outside the gene matches. CDR3 length: 14 residues. CDR1 is SGHDT, CDR2 YYEEEE, per germline. CDR3 region: CASRSTSGSFEQYF. CDR3 bases: TGTGCCAGCAGGTCGACTAGCGGGAGCTTCGAGCAGTACTTC.

The CDR3 bases are TGTGCCACAAAGACAGCTCTGAACACTGAAGCTTTCTTT. This gives the protein CATKTALNTEAFF. The rearrangement joins TRBV27 to TRBJ1-1; D is possibly TRBD1 (5 bases). V was pared by 10 bases and J by 0 bases, with 12 bases between. Germline V gene data show CDR1 as MNHEY and CDR2 as SMNVEV (reference sequence). CDR3 length: 13 residues.

The chain combines TRBV11-2 with TRBJ2-7, with 9 bases fitting TRBD2. CDR1 is SGHAT and CDR2 is FQNNGV in the germline V gene. The CDR3 is 17 amino acids. V trimming: 5 bases; J trimming: 4 bases; junction bases outside the gene matches: 15. The CDR3 loop reads CASSQVASGRSLYEQYF. The DNA for the CDR3 is TGTGCCAGCAGCCAGGTCGCGAGCGGGAGGTCCCTTTACGAGCAGTACTTC.

The chain joins TRBV4-1 to TRBJ2-5, with D uncertain. This CDR3 has 14 amino acids. Trimming left V 2 bases short and J 2 bases short, with 9 bases between. Germline CDR1 reads MGHRA; CDR2 reads YSYEKL. CDR3 residues: CASSQPDKQETQYF. The CDR3 coding sequence is TGCGCCAGCAGCCAACCCGACAAGCAAGAGACCCAGTACTTC.

The chain links TRBV29-1 to TRBJ1-2, with D perhaps TRBD1 (5 bases). Per germline, CDR1 SQVTM and CDR2 ANQGSEA. The V end was cut by 5 bases, the J end by 1 base, with 17 bases between. The CDR3 spans 15 residues. The CDR3 loop is CSVYGDRLLNYGYTF. The CDR3, as DNA: TGCAGCGTTTATGGTGACAGACTGCTTAACTATGGCTACACCTTC.

This chain joins TRBV6-5 and TRBJ2-3; 9 bases fit TRBD1. Germline-derived CDR1 and CDR2 are MNHEY and SVGAGI. This CDR3 contains 14 residues. V dropped 6 bases and J dropped 7; count of bases not matched to a gene: 8. The CDR3 here is CASRDPGQGNTQYF. The CDR3 DNA follows: TGTGCCAGCAGAGACCCGGGACAGGGTAATACGCAGTATTTT.

The genes are TRBV29-1 and TRBJ2-1, with a weak D call TRBD2 (5 bases). The CDR3 runs 16 residues. The V end was cut by 6 bases, the J end by 0 bases, with 18 bases between. The germline CDR1 and CDR2 sequences are SQVTM and ANQGSEA. CDR3 DNA: TGCAGCGTCAGCAACATAGCGATGATCTCCTACAATGAGCAGTTCTTC. This gives the protein CSVSNIAMISYNEQFF.